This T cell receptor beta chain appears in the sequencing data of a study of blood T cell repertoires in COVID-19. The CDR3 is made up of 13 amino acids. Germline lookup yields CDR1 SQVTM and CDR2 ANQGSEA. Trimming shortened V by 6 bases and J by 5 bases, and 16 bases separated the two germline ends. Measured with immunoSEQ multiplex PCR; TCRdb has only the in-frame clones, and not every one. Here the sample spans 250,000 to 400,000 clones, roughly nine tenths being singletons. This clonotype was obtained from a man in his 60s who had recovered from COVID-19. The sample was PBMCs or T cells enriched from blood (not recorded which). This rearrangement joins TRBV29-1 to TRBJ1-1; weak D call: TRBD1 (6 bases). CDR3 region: CSVWGPRGTEAFF. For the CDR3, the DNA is TGCAGCGTCTGGGGGCCTAGGGGTACTGAAGCTTTCTTT.